The next 26 T cell receptor beta chains were all read from a single sample in a study of blood T cell repertoires in COVID-19. Sequencing used immunoSEQ multiplex PCR; TCRdb keeps in-frame clones, though not all of them. The sample lists around 140,000 clones, around 84% occurring once. Sequencing was carried out using peripheral blood. Every receptor here comes from a woman in her sixties or seventies with acute or convalescent COVID-19.

The rearrangement joins TRBV2 to TRBJ1-1; D possibly corresponds to TRBD1 (6 bases). Deletions cut 6 bases from V and 4 bases from J, with 21 bases between. This CDR3 is 16 amino acids long. Germline V gene lookup returns CDR1 SNHLY and CDR2 FYNNEI. DNA for the CDR3: TGTGCCAGCAGAGGCAATTACAGGGAAATGAGCACTGAAGCTTTCTTT. Protein: CASRGNYREMSTEAFF.

V is TRBV6-5 and J is TRBJ2-5; 8 nucleotides match TRBD2. J was trimmed by 5 bases and V by 6 bases; bases with no gene match: 8. The CDR3 has 14 residues. Germline assignment: CDR1 MNHEY and CDR2 SVGAGI. This chain's CDR3 is CASSSFRGGETQYF. The CDR3 bases are TGTGCCAGCAGCTCGTTCCGGGGGGGGGAGACCCAGTACTTC.

The chain couples TRBV28 to TRBJ1-3; 7 nucleotides agree with TRBD1. The germline V gene has CDR1 MDHEN and CDR2 SYDVKM. V shed 10 bases and J 3 bases; nucleotides not matched to a gene: 15. CDR3 size: 16 residues. This CDR3 is CATHSRWGTVGNTIYF. In nucleotides, the CDR3 is TGTGCCACCCATTCCCGCTGGGGGACAGTTGGAAACACCATATATTTT. The full variable domain, in which reference TRBV28 and TRBJ1-3 provide the parts outside the CDR3, is DVKVTQSSRYLVKRTGEKVFLECVQDMDHENMFWYRQDPGLGLRLIYFSYDVKMKEKGDIPEGYSVSREKKERFSLILESASTNQTSMYLCATHSRWGTVGNTIYFGEGSWLTVV.

This clone was detected only a few times. The CDR3 DNA sequence: TGTGCCAGCAGCCAAGATCTTGAGGCTGAAGCTTTCTTT. Protein sequence: CASSQDLEAEAFF. The chain recombines TRBV3-1 (or the pseudogene TRBV3-2) with TRBJ1-1, with no clear D. Germline V CDR1 and CDR2: LGHDT, YNNKEL (reference sequence). The CDR3 consists of 13 residues. V was cut by 0 bases and J by 6 bases, with 8 bases left in between.

This clone was found a few times. The chain is built from TRBV7-3 and TRBJ2-3; 10 nucleotides match TRBD2. Looked up from germline, CDR1 is SGHTA and CDR2 is FQGTGA. This CDR3 comprises 15 residues. Trimming removed 2 bases from V and 4 bases from J; junction bases left unmatched: 3. CDR3 sequence reads: CASSLVAGGADTQYF. The CDR3 bases are TGTGCCAGCAGCTTAGTAGCGGGGGGAGCAGATACGCAGTATTTT.

This clone was seen once. The rearrangement uses TRBV28 and TRBJ1-3; D may be TRBD1 (5 bases). Germline V CDR1 and CDR2: MDHEN, SYDVKM. Trimming left V 6 bases short and J 0 bases short, with 15 bases between. The CDR3 totals 16 residues. The CDR3 is CASRPTAQSSGNTIYF. The CDR3 nucleotides are TGTGCCAGCAGGCCGACAGCCCAGAGCTCTGGAAACACCATATATTTT.

The CDR3 sequence: CASSPLGPPYNGEQFF. As DNA, the CDR3 is TGTGCCAGCAGCCCCCTAGGTCCCCCGTACAATGGTGAGCAGTTCTTC. The chain employs TRBV7-2 and TRBJ2-1; D gene uncertain. This CDR3 region has 16 residues. The germline V and J ends were trimmed by 5 bases and 9 bases, with 23 bases remaining between them. Germline loops: CDR1 SGHTA, CDR2 FQGNSA.

The rearrangement joins TRBV7-9 to TRBJ1-1, with 7 bases identical to TRBD1. CDR3 length equals 14 residues. Germline CDR1 is SEHNR and CDR2 is FQNEAQ (reference sequence). The ends lost 6 bases at V and 3 bases at J; junction bases unmatched: 7. The CDR3 DNA is TGTGCCAGCAGGAGATCTCAGGGGGACACTGAAGCTTTCTTT. Encoded protein: CASRRSQGDTEAFF.

The chain combines TRBV9 with TRBJ1-2; D remains ambiguous. This CDR3 region has 15 residues. With 4 bases removed from V and 1 base from J, the gap between germline ends came to 14 bases. Germline-derived CDR1 and CDR2 are SGDLS and YYNGEE. The CDR3 loop reads CASSPREGRNYGYTF. The DNA for the CDR3 is TGTGCCAGCAGCCCCCGGGAGGGCCGTAACTATGGCTACACCTTC.

The chain links TRBV5-1 to TRBJ2-2; TRBD2 matches at 9 bases. This CDR3 is 16 amino acids long. With V trimmed by 0 bases and J by 6 bases, 6 bases remained unmatched. The germline V gene has CDR1 SGHRS and CDR2 YFSETQ. CDR3 sequence (DNA): TGCGCCAGCAGCTTGGGAGCTAGCGGGGTCCCCGGGGAGCTGTTTTTT. Translating it yields CASSLGASGVPGELFF.

V is TRBV12-3 or TRBV12-4 and J is TRBJ1-2; D gene ambiguous. Trimming took off 6 bases at V and 7 bases at J, with 15 bases between the two ends. This CDR3 has 13 residues. In DNA form, the CDR3 reads TGTGCCAGCAGCTACAGCCCTTTTCTTGGCTACACCTTC. Protein sequence: CASSYSPFLGYTF.

The rearrangement uses TRBV5-5 and TRBJ1-1; D is perhaps TRBD1 (6 bases). This CDR3 is 14 amino acids long. V was trimmed by 4 bases and J by 5 bases, leaving 15 bases between them. From germline, CDR1 is SGHKS and CDR2 YYEKEE (reference sequence). CDR3 region: CASSREEQGTEAFF. Here the CDR3 DNA reads TGTGCCAGCAGCCGGGAGGAACAGGGAACTGAAGCTTTCTTT.

The chain links TRBV20-1 to TRBJ1-1; no clear D gene. CDR1 is DFQATT, CDR2 SNEGSKA, per germline (reference sequence). V lost 5 bases and J lost 5, with 9 bases in between. The CDR3 is 11 residues long. CDR3 nucleotide sequence: TGCAGTGCTTCTTACGGGACTGAAGCTTTCTTT. It is translated as CSASYGTEAFF.

The chain recombines TRBV27 with TRBJ2-2; no reliable D call. The CDR3 covers 13 residues. CDR1 and CDR2 (germline): MNHEY, SMNVEV (reference sequence). Trimming shortened V by 6 bases and J by 4 bases, and 9 bases separated the two germline ends. In DNA, the CDR3 is TGTGCCAGCAGGTTAAGTAGCACCGGGGAGCTGTTTTTT. Translated: CASRLSSTGELFF.

The chain uses TRBV5-4 and TRBJ1-2; TRBD1 is a possible D gene (5 bases). V lost 4 bases and J lost 0, with 13 bases in between. CDR1 is SGHNT and CDR2 is YYREEE in the germline V gene (reference sequence). The length of the CDR3 is 15 residues. The CDR3 DNA sequence: TGTGCCAGCAGCCGGGGGGGTGCTTCTAACTATGGCTACACCTTC. It specifies CASSRGGASNYGYTF.

V is TRBV28 and J is TRBJ2-2; 7 positions agree with TRBD2. V lost 2 bases to trimming and J lost 6 bases; unmatched junction nucleotides: 3. Germline values: CDR1 MDHEN, CDR2 SYDVKM. The CDR3 sequence is 14 residues long. CDR3 loop: CASSLRRGAGELFF. The CDR3 bases are TGTGCCAGCAGTTTACGCCGGGGGGCCGGGGAGCTGTTTTTT.

J is TRBJ2-5 and V is TRBV6-6; D is perhaps TRBD1 (6 bases). The CDR3 consists of 14 residues. The germline CDR1 and CDR2 sequences are MNHNY and SVGAGI (reference sequence). V was clipped by 4 bases and J by 1 base, with 10 bases between them. The CDR3, as DNA: TGTGCCAGCAGTTCCCGGGACATCCAAGAGACCCAGTACTTC. As protein: CASSSRDIQETQYF.

The sample holds a few counts of this clone. The chain employs TRBV19 and TRBJ2-7; perhaps TRBD2 as D (6 bases). In germline, CDR1 is LNHDA, CDR2 SQIVND (reference sequence). This CDR3 is 14 amino acids long. V lost 7 bases and J lost 0, with 13 bases in between. CDR3 sequence (DNA): TGTGCCAGTACTTCGTATAGCGGCTCCTACGAGCAGTACTTC. It codes for CASTSYSGSYEQYF.

The V and J genes are TRBV5-1 and TRBJ2-3; 10 nucleotides match TRBD2. The J segment lost 6 bases and the V segment lost 3 bases, leaving 10 bases of the junction unmatched. The V gene's germline CDR1 is SGHRS and CDR2 YFSETQ. The CDR3 spans 16 residues. The CDR3 here is CASSSLAGGGSDTQYF. As DNA, the CDR3 is TGCGCCAGCAGCTCCTTAGCGGGGGGCGGTTCGGATACGCAGTATTTT.

The CDR3 reads CATSRDLGEETQYF. CDR3 in DNA: TGTGCCACCAGCAGAGATCTAGGTGAAGAGACCCAGTACTTC. The gene calls are TRBV15 and TRBJ2-5; D not certain. The CDR3 covers 14 residues. Germline loops: CDR1 LNHNV, CDR2 YYDKDF (reference sequence). The V gene lost 0 bases and the J gene lost 3 bases, with 8 bases spanning the gap.

The CDR3 DNA sequence: TGTGCCACCAGCAGAGATCGAGGAAACTATGGCTACACCTTC. This gives the protein CATSRDRGNYGYTF. The rearrangement uses TRBV15 and TRBJ1-2, with D unclear. The CDR3 spans 14 residues. Germline V gene lookup returns CDR1 LNHNV and CDR2 YYDKDF (reference sequence). V dropped 0 bases and J dropped 2 bases, with 7 bases sitting between them.

This clone was counted only a few times. This chain uses TRBV7-2 with TRBJ2-5; TRBD2 matches 7 bases. This CDR3 has 15 amino acids. Germline V gene lookup returns CDR1 SGHTA and CDR2 FQGNSA. V lost 0 bases, J lost 1 base, and 2 bases stayed unmatched. The CDR3 nucleotides read TGTGCCAGCAGCTTAGCTAGCGGGCCCCAAGAGACCCAGTACTTC. Translation gives CASSLASGPQETQYF. Complete variable domain (other parts from reference TRBV7-2 and TRBJ2-5): GAGVSQSPSNKVTEKGKDVELRCDPISGHTALYWYRQSLGQGLEFLIYFQGNSAPDKSGLPSDRFSAERTGGSVSTLTIQRTQQEDSAVYLCASSLASGPQETQYFGPGTRLLVL.

The CDR3 spells CSVEDRGGGYTF. The CDR3 DNA follows: TGCAGCGTTGAAGATCGAGGCGGCGGCTACACCTTC. The chain combines TRBV29-1 with TRBJ1-2; no clear D gene. Germline values: CDR1 SQVTM, CDR2 ANQGSEA. The CDR3 contains 12 residues. Deletions cut 0 bases from V and 8 bases from J, with 10 bases between.

The J gene is TRBJ1-1, the V gene TRBV4-1; 9 bases are a match to TRBD1. The germline gives CDR1 MGHRA, CDR2 YSYEKL. CDR3 length: 18 amino acids. V lost 0 bases and J lost 10; bases outside the gene matches: 18. The CDR3 DNA reads TGCGCCAGCAGCCAAGAGGCGGGCGGGACAGGGTCAAAGATTGCAGCTTTCTTT. Protein product: CASSQEAGGTGSKIAAFF.

This chain connects TRBV5-6 to TRBJ2-1; 11 nucleotides line up with TRBD2. With V trimmed by 0 bases and J by 2 bases, 10 bases remained unmatched. Germline V gene data show CDR1 as SGHDT and CDR2 as YYEEEE. CDR3 length: 19 amino acids. In DNA, the CDR3 is TGTGCCAGCAGCTTGGGACTAGCGGGGAGGGGTCGGACCTACAATGAGCAGTTCTTC. Encoded protein: CASSLGLAGRGRTYNEQFF.

The CDR3 loop is CASSLKDSGRGGELFF. CDR3 nucleotide sequence: TGCGCCAGCAGTCTTAAGGACTCGGGAAGAGGCGGGGAGCTGTTTTTT. The chain couples TRBV5-1 to TRBJ2-2; a possible D gene is TRBD2 (5 bases). This CDR3 is 16 amino acids long. Trimming pared 5 bases from V and 7 bases from J, leaving 21 bases between. Germline CDR1 and CDR2: SGHRS and YFSETQ.